Below are 29 T cell receptor beta chains sequenced from a single sample in a study of CD8 T cells in Susac syndrome. Reverse transcription of roughly 0.5 to 1 ug RNA used random hexamers. TCRdb reprocessed the immunoSEQ multiplex PCR reads via MiXCR and lists one record per CDR3 protein. The repertoire includes about 150,000 distinct CDR3 sequences, about 94% of them detected once, and around 0.21% sits in the top ten. The sample consisted of CD8+ T cells from PBMCs. Receptors originate from a human donor with multiple sclerosis.

The rearrangement uses TRBV12-3 or TRBV12-4 and TRBJ1-5; 10 positions match TRBD1. The CDR3 loop spans 18 amino acids. The trim removed 6 bases at V and 0 bases at J, leaving 11 bases unmatched. Here the CDR3 DNA reads TGTGCCAGCAGCCCAAGGGGACAGGGGCTATATAGCAATCAGCCCCAGCATTTT. It yields the protein CASSPRGQGLYSNQPQHF.

The chain's CDR3 is CASSLDPHEQYF. For the CDR3, the DNA is TGTGCCAGCAGTTTGGACCCGCACGAGCAGTACTTC. This chain links TRBV12-3 or TRBV12-4 with TRBJ2-7, with D unresolved. CDR3 length equals 12 residues. Trimming stripped 3 bases from V and 5 bases from J, with 8 bases between.

This chain joins TRBV13 and TRBJ2-5; 9 nucleotides align to TRBD1. The germline V gene encodes CDR1 PRHDT and CDR2 FYEKMQ (reference sequence). The CDR3 is 15 amino acids. With 3 bases clipped from V and 4 bases from J, the junction kept 6 bases outside the gene matches. The CDR3 DNA follows: TGTGCCAGCAGCTTGGCCAACAGGGGGCGAGAGACCCAGTACTTC. This gives the protein CASSLANRGRETQYF.

The chain is built from TRBV27 and TRBJ2-3; D possibly matches TRBD1 or TRBD2 (6 bases each). This CDR3 spans 14 amino acids. Trimming removed 4 bases at V and 5 bases at J, with 13 bases between. In germline, CDR1 is MNHEY, CDR2 SMNVEV (reference sequence). The CDR3 reads CASSYRGRGDTQYF. The DNA for the CDR3 is TGTGCCAGCAGTTATCGGGGGCGAGGAGATACGCAGTATTTT.

V and J are TRBV9 and TRBJ2-7; D assignment may be TRBD1 or TRBD2 (5 bases each). The germline V and J ends were trimmed by 2 bases and 3 bases, with 12 bases remaining between them. The CDR3 contains 14 residues. Germline V gene sequence: CDR1 SGDLS, CDR2 YYNGEE. The DNA of the CDR3 is TGTGCCAGCAGCGTCGGGGCCCGGGACTACGAGCAGTACTTC. Its translation: CASSVGARDYEQYF.

The chain joins TRBV27 to TRBJ2-3, with 7 positions matching TRBD1. Trimming took 5 bases from V and 4 from J; bases not matched to a gene: 12. CDR3 size: 16 residues. CDR1 is MNHEY, CDR2 SMNVEV, per germline (reference sequence). The CDR3, as DNA: TGTGCCAGCAGTGCCTGGTGGACAGGTGCTCCAGATACGCAGTATTTT. Encoded protein: CASSAWWTGAPDTQYF.

The chain uses TRBV6-6 and TRBJ2-3, with TRBD2 matching over 10 bases. Germline CDR1 is MNHNY and CDR2 is SVGAGI (reference sequence). The CDR3 spans 16 residues. Unmatched junction bases numbered 8, after V lost 2 bases and J lost 6 bases. The CDR3 nucleotides read TGTGCCAGCAGTTACGAGCGGGGGGGCCAGAGGGATACGCAGTATTTT. Its protein product is CASSYERGGQRDTQYF.

V is TRBV9 and J is TRBJ1-3; D unresolved. The CDR3 contains 11 residues. The V end was cut by 7 bases, the J end by 4 bases, with 6 bases between. Germline V gene lookup returns CDR1 SGDLS and CDR2 YYNGEE. The CDR3 here is CASDDGNTIYF. The CDR3 coding sequence is TGTGCCAGCGACGACGGAAACACCATATATTTT. Filled out from reference TRBV9 and TRBJ1-3, the complete variable domain reads DSGVTQTPKHLITATGQRVTLRCSPRSGDLSVYWYQQSLDQGLQFLIQYYNGEERAKGNILERFSAQQFPDLHSELNLSSLELGDSALYFCASDDGNTIYFGEGSWLTVV.

This chain connects TRBV30 to TRBJ1-1; D unresolved. CDR3 length: 16 residues. The ends were cut back, 2 bases at V and 4 bases at J, with 20 bases in the middle. The germline gives CDR1 GTSNPN, CDR2 SVGIG (reference sequence). DNA of the CDR3: TGTGCCTGGAGTCCCCCGGACTCCGCGGGTGCCACTGAAGCTTTCTTT. Residues: CAWSPPDSAGATEAFF.

The chain uses TRBV5-6 and TRBJ1-2; D not resolved. The CDR3 runs 14 residues. The V gene lost 6 bases and the J gene lost 6 bases, with 18 bases spanning the gap. Germline values: CDR1 SGHDT, CDR2 YYEEEE. Here the CDR3 reads CASTLGSRIHGYTF. The CDR3 bases are TGTGCCAGCACCCTGGGGAGCAGGATCCATGGCTACACCTTC.

The chain joins TRBV27 to TRBJ2-7; D call uncertain. This CDR3 has 14 residues. V lost 1 base to trimming and J lost 3 bases, with 10 bases between them. Germline V gene lookup returns CDR1 MNHEY and CDR2 SMNVEV (reference sequence). CDR3 coding DNA: TGTGCCAGCAGTTTATGGCCGGGTTACTACGAGCAGTACTTC. This encodes CASSLWPGYYEQYF.

This chain connects TRBV2 to TRBJ2-3, with 7 bases that match TRBD1. The junction had 4 bases not matched to a gene; V was cut back by 2 bases and J by 2 bases. The CDR3 extends over 15 amino acids. Per the germline V gene, CDR1 is SNHLY and CDR2 is FYNNEI. The CDR3 nucleotides are TGTGCCAGCAGTGAATGGGGACAGTTCACAGATACGCAGTATTTT. This translates into CASSEWGQFTDTQYF.

V and J are TRBV9 and TRBJ2-7; no clear D gene. Per the germline V gene, CDR1 is SGDLS and CDR2 is YYNGEE. There are 14 residues in the CDR3. V lost 0 bases, J lost 5 bases, and 12 bases lay in between. The CDR3 sequence: CASSVGGNLNEQYF. In DNA form, the CDR3 reads TGTGCCAGCAGCGTAGGTGGGAACCTCAACGAGCAGTACTTC.

The chain carries TRBV4-1 and TRBJ2-1; tentatively, D is TRBD2 (5 bases). This CDR3 spans 16 amino acids. Trimming took 3 bases from V and 7 from J, leaving 19 bases between them. CDR1 and CDR2 (germline): MGHRA, YSYEKL. Here the CDR3 DNA reads TGCGCCAGCAGCCACGGCCCAAGCCTGCGCGGGAATGAGCAGTTCTTC. This sequence encodes CASSHGPSLRGNEQFF.

This rearrangement joins TRBV27 to TRBJ2-5; 9 bases line up with TRBD2. Trimming cost V 5 bases and J 2 bases; bases outside gene matches: 6. The CDR3 covers 15 residues. CDR1 MNHEY and CDR2 SMNVEV come from the germline V gene (reference sequence). The CDR3 coding sequence is TGTGCCAGCAGTCCGGGTGCGGGGGGGCAAGAGACCCAGTACTTC. This encodes CASSPGAGGQETQYF.

The chain uses TRBV20-1 and TRBJ2-1; no clear D. CDR1 and CDR2 from the germline V gene are DFQATT and SNEGSKA (reference sequence). V lost 0 bases and J lost 5, with 5 bases in between. The CDR3 is 12 residues long. CDR3 nucleotide sequence: TGCAGTGCTAGAGATTTCCACAATGAGCAGTTCTTC. It is translated as CSARDFHNEQFF.

The CDR3 loop reads CASSLAVQGLENIQYF. CDR3 sequence (DNA): TGTGCCAGCAGCTTAGCCGTGCAGGGACTGGAAAACATTCAGTACTTC. V usage is TRBV7-2 and J usage is TRBJ2-4, with D maybe TRBD2 (6 bases). Germline V gene sequence: CDR1 SGHTA, CDR2 FQGNSA. V gave up 0 bases and J gave up 5 bases, with 14 bases separating them. The CDR3 runs to 16 residues.

As DNA, the CDR3 is TGTGCCAGCAGTAGCGGGAGACGGAACGAGCAGTACTTC. Translated, it gives CASSSGRRNEQYF. This chain joins TRBV6-2 or TRBV6-3 and TRBJ2-7; 8 bases are shared with TRBD2. J gave up 5 bases and V 5 bases, and 5 bases lay outside the gene matches. CDR1 and CDR2 (germline): MNHEY, SVGEGT. The length of the CDR3 is 13 residues.

The CDR3 here is CASTPRPNTEAFF. The CDR3 nucleotides read TGTGCCAGCACTCCCCGACCGAACACTGAAGCTTTCTTT. This sequence joins TRBV6-6 and TRBJ1-1; D unclear. The length of the CDR3 is 13 residues. V lost 7 bases, J lost 1 base, and 10 bases lay in between. CDR1 is MNHNY, CDR2 SVGAGI, per germline (reference sequence).

The chain has TRBV20-1 and TRBJ1-5; 7 positions match TRBD1. The junction had 9 bases not matched to a gene; V was cut back by 1 base and J by 0 bases. Germline assignment: CDR1 DFQATT and CDR2 SNEGSKA (reference sequence). CDR3 length: 17 residues. CDR3 amino acids: CSARVMGTADSNQPQHF. The CDR3 DNA is TGCAGTGCTAGAGTTATGGGGACAGCCGATAGCAATCAGCCCCAGCATTTT.

V usage is TRBV12-3 or TRBV12-4 and J usage is TRBJ2-7; the D gene could be TRBD1 or TRBD2 (5 bases each). V lost 2 bases and J 7 bases, leaving 12 bases between the germline ends. This CDR3 comprises 13 residues. The CDR3 nucleotides read TGTGCCAGCAGTTTAAGCACAGGCGGGGAGCAGTACTTC. The encoded protein is CASSLSTGGEQYF.

The J gene is TRBJ2-1, the V gene TRBV9; 11 bases line up with TRBD2. CDR3 length equals 15 residues. Trimming at V came to 4 bases and at J to 6 bases, leaving 6 bases not matched to a gene. The germline gives CDR1 SGDLS, CDR2 YYNGEE. CDR3 in amino acids: CASSYSGTSGNEQFF. CDR3 coding DNA: TGTGCCAGCAGCTATTCCGGGACTAGCGGCAATGAGCAGTTCTTC. Complete variable domain (other parts from reference TRBV9 and TRBJ2-1): DSGVTQTPKHLITATGQRVTLRCSPRSGDLSVYWYQQSLDQGLQFLIQYYNGEERAKGNILERFSAQQFPDLHSELNLSSLELGDSALYFCASSYSGTSGNEQFFGPGTRLTVL.

This clonotype has just one count. The V call is TRBV7-9, the J call TRBJ2-4, with D possibly TRBD2 on 7 matching bases. Trimming pared 0 bases from V and 6 bases from J, leaving 12 bases between. This CDR3 is built from 15 residues. Looked up from germline, CDR1 is SEHNR and CDR2 is FQNEAQ (reference sequence). CDR3 sequence reads: CASSLAGGPRNIQYF. In nucleotides, the CDR3 is TGTGCCAGCAGCTTAGCGGGGGGGCCTCGAAACATTCAGTACTTC.

The rearrangement links TRBV20-1 to TRBJ2-7; 12 bases are a match to TRBD1. Germline V gene sequence: CDR1 DFQATT, CDR2 SNEGSKA (reference sequence). J lost 2 bases, V lost 7 bases, and 3 bases had no gene match. The CDR3 runs 13 residues. CDR3 DNA sequence: TGCAGTGTTGGGACAGGGGGCCCCTACGAGCAGTACTTC. Its translation is CSVGTGGPYEQYF.

This sequence joins TRBV12-3 or TRBV12-4 and TRBJ2-1, with D tentatively TRBD2 (5 bases). The CDR3 is made up of 12 amino acids. Trimming removed 2 bases at V and 13 bases at J, with 12 bases between. CDR3 sequence: CASSLSGLVQFF. The CDR3 DNA reads as TGTGCCAGCAGTTTAAGCGGACTTGTACAGTTCTTC.

This clonotype came up once. The J gene is TRBJ2-6, the V gene TRBV2; TRBD2 matches at 7 bases. Germline loops: CDR1 SNHLY, CDR2 FYNNEI. The V gene end was trimmed by 6 bases and the J gene end by 9 bases; junction bases not matched to a gene: 5. There are 13 residues in the CDR3. The CDR3 spells CASSLGEGNVLTF. For the CDR3, the DNA is TGTGCCAGCAGCCTAGGGGAGGGCAACGTCCTGACTTTC. The complete variable domain, with remaining parts taken from reference TRBV2 and TRBJ2-6, reads EPEVTQTPSHQVTQMGQEVILRCVPISNHLYFYWYRQILGQKVEFLVSFYNNEISEKSEIFDDQFSVERPDGSNFTLKIRSTKLEDSAMYFCASSLGEGNVLTFGAGSRLTVL.

The chain is built from TRBV4-3 and TRBJ2-1; 7 nucleotides align to TRBD1. Germline V gene lookup returns CDR1 LGHNA and CDR2 YSLEER. After removal of 4 bases from V and 0 bases from J, the junction contained 3 bases not matched to a gene. The CDR3 loop spans 15 amino acids. The CDR3 bases are TGCGCCAGCAGCCGCAGACAGGGCTCCTACAATGAGCAGTTCTTC. It encodes CASSRRQGSYNEQFF.

This rearrangement joins TRBV6-6 to TRBJ1-4; D remains unclear. From germline, CDR1 is MNHNY and CDR2 SVGAGI (reference sequence). V was cut by 6 bases and J by 6 bases, with 8 bases left in between. The CDR3 contains 12 residues. The CDR3: CASRAGDEKLFF. In DNA form, the CDR3 reads TGTGCCAGCAGGGCTGGGGATGAAAAACTGTTTTTT.

The chain uses TRBV30 and TRBJ2-7; 9 bases fit TRBD2. V shed 1 base and J 2 bases; nucleotides not matched to a gene: 6. CDR1 GTSNPN and CDR2 SVGIG come from the germline V gene (reference sequence). The CDR3 spans 15 residues. CDR3 protein: CAWSAGSGGPYEQYF. The CDR3 coding sequence is TGTGCCTGGAGTGCTGGGAGCGGGGGGCCCTACGAGCAGTACTTC. The complete variable domain, with remaining parts taken from reference TRBV30 and TRBJ2-7, reads SQTIHQWPATLVQPVGSPLSLECTVEGTSNPNLYWYRQAAGRGLQLLFYSVGIGQISSEVPQNLSASRPQDRQFILSSKKLLLSDSGFYLCAWSAGSGGPYEQYFGPGTRLTVT.